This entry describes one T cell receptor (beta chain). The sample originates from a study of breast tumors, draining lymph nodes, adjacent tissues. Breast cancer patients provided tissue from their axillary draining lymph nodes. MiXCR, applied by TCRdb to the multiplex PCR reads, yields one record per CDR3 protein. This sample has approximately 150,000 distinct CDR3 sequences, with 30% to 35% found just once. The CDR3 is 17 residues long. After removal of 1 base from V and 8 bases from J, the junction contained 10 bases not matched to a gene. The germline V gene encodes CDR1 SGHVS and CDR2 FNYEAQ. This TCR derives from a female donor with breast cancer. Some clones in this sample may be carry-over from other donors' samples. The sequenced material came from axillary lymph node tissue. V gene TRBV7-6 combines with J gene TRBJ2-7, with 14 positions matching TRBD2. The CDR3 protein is CASSLEQGLAGAYKQYV. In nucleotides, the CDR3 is TGTGCCAGCAGCTTAGAACAGGGACTAGCGGGGGCATACAAGCAGTACGTC.